The 10 T cell receptor beta chains below come from one sample, sequenced in a study of Graves' ophthalmopathy and Graves' hyperthyroidism. RNA transcripts were the template, and TCR beta CDR3 regions were amplified from them. HTBI primers primed a first-round RT-PCR, and a second-round multiplex PCR followed. Each CDR3 protein gets one entry after TCRdb re-called the multiplex PCR reads with MiXCR. The table shows 1 million to 1.3 million distinct CDR3 sequences, with 36% occurring only once. The sample consisted of peripheral blood or thyroid tissue (not recorded which). The receptors derive from an adult man with Graves' hyperthyroidism.

The chain is built from TRBV25-1 and TRBJ2-5, with D perhaps TRBD1 or TRBD2 (6 bases each). Per the germline V gene, CDR1 is MGHDK and CDR2 is SYGVNS. This CDR3 region has 15 residues. Trimming removed 1 base at V and 5 bases at J, with 14 bases between. The CDR3 sequence is CASSESRGADETQYF. The CDR3 coding sequence is TGTGCCAGCAGTGAATCTAGGGGGGCGGACGAGACCCAGTACTTC.

This clonotype was counted at least ten times. The V and J genes are TRBV20-1 and TRBJ2-7; 7 nucleotides agree with TRBD1. The CDR3 length is 11 residues. Germline CDR1 and CDR2: DFQATT and SNEGSKA (reference sequence). The V segment lost 6 bases and the J segment 4 bases; nucleotides outside the gene matches: 3. The CDR3 DNA follows: TGCAGTGCACACAGGGGATACGAGCAGTACTTC. This gives the protein CSAHRGYEQYF.

This clonotype appeared a single time. The chain employs TRBV25-1 and TRBJ2-5, with D perhaps TRBD2 (6 bases). The V gene's germline CDR1 is MGHDK and CDR2 SYGVNS. Trimming took 8 bases from V and 4 from J, leaving 17 bases between them. This CDR3 has 14 amino acids. The CDR3 here is CASLYAGRTETQYF. In DNA, the CDR3 is TGTGCCAGCTTATACGCGGGGCGGACAGAGACCCAGTACTTC.

This sequence joins TRBV9 and TRBJ1-2; no definite D call. This CDR3 has 16 residues. Trimming took off 6 bases at V and 4 bases at J, with 22 bases between the two ends. Germline loops: CDR1 SGDLS, CDR2 YYNGEE. The CDR3 region has the DNA TGTGCCAGCACCCAGAGGGCTACACCCGTCGGCTATGGCTACACCTTC. Residues: CASTQRATPVGYGYTF.

This chain connects TRBV10-3 to TRBJ2-6, with TRBD1 matching 8 bases. CDR1 and CDR2 (germline): ENHRY, SYGVKD. Germline trimming cut 5 bases from V and 8 bases from J; bases unmatched to any gene: 8. The CDR3 sequence is 15 residues long. The CDR3, as DNA: TGTGCCATCAGTTCTCAGACAGGGGTCACCAACGTCCTGACTTTC. Amino acid sequence: CAISSQTGVTNVLTF.

The CDR3 DNA sequence: TGCAGTGCTCCCGTCTGGGCAGATACGCAGTATTTT. This codes for CSAPVWADTQYF. The chain carries TRBV20-1 and TRBJ2-3; D call uncertain. Per the germline V gene, CDR1 is DFQATT and CDR2 is SNEGSKA (reference sequence). The CDR3 sequence is 12 residues long. Trimming pared 5 bases from V and 4 bases from J, leaving 10 bases between.

This clonotype was seen a few times. The rearrangement joins TRBV7-2 to TRBJ2-7; TRBD2 agrees at 9 bases. The CDR3 sequence is 15 residues long. The V and J ends lost 5 bases and 4 bases, in that order; junction bases with no gene match: 9. The germline CDR1 and CDR2 sequences are SGHTA and FQGNSA. The DNA for the CDR3 is TGTGCCAGCAGCCAAGCGGGAGGAGGGGGATACGAGCAGTACTTC. Protein product: CASSQAGGGGYEQYF. Using reference TRBV7-2 and TRBJ2-7 for the parts outside the CDR3, the full variable domain is GAGVSQSPSNKVTEKGKDVELRCDPISGHTALYWYRQSLGQGLEFLIYFQGNSAPDKSGLPSDRFSAERTGGSVSTLTIQRTQQEDSAVYLCASSQAGGGGYEQYFGPGTRLTVT.

V gene TRBV5-6 combines with J gene TRBJ1-6, with 10 bases aligning to TRBD1. The CDR3 extends over 16 amino acids. The J segment lost 9 bases and the V segment lost 0 bases, leaving 6 bases of the junction unmatched. The germline V gene has CDR1 SGHDT and CDR2 YYEEEE. In DNA, the CDR3 is TGTGCCAGCAGCTTGGGGCCCGGGACAGGGGTTTCACCCCTCCACTTT. The encoded protein is CASSLGPGTGVSPLHF.

As to this clonotype: The junction does not match germline at one end; this may be a read error. The V gene is TRBV5-1, the J gene TRBJ2-2; weak D call: TRBD2 (5 bases). The CDR3 is made up of 15 amino acids. CDR1 is SGHRS and CDR2 is YFSETQ in the germline V gene. DNA for the CDR3: TGCGCCAGCAGCTTGGGCGGCCGGAACACCGGGGAGCTGCTTTTT. This sequence encodes CASSLGGRNTGELLF. The full variable domain, in which reference TRBV5-1 and TRBJ2-2 provide the parts outside the CDR3, is KAGVTQTPRYLIKTRGQQVTLSCSPISGHRSVSWYQQTPGQGLQFLFEYFSETQRNKGNFPGRFSGRQFSNSRSEMNVSTLELGDSALYLCASSLGGRNTGELLFGEGSRLTVL.

A few counts support this clonotype. The V gene is TRBV9, the J gene TRBJ1-3; 7 bases are shared with TRBD1. Germline lookup yields CDR1 SGDLS and CDR2 YYNGEE. This CDR3 has 19 amino acids. The V segment lost 2 bases and the J segment 0 bases; nucleotides outside the gene matches: 14. CDR3 nucleotides: TGTGCCAGCAGCGTTCAGGGGGGCAGGGCCCCCAGCTCTGGAAACACCATATATTTT. Translation gives CASSVQGGRAPSSGNTIYF.